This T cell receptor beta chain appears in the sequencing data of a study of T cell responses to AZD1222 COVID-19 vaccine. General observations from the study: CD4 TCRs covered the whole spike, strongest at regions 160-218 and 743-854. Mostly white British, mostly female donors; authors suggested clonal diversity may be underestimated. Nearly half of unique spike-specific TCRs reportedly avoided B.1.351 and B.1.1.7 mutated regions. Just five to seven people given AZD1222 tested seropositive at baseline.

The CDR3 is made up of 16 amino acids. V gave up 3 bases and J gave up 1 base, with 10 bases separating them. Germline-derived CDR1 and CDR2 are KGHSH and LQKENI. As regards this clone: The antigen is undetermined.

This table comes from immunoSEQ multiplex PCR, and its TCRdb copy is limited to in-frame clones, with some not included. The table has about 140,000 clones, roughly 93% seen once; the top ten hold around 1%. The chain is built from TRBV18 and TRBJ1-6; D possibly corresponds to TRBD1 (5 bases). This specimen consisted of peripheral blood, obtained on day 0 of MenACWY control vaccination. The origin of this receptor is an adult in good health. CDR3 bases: TGTGCCAGCTCACCCCTCCCAGGGTCCTATAATTCACCCCTCCACTTT. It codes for CASSPLPGSYNSPLHF.